Sequencing of this T cell receptor beta chain was carried out in a study of OX40 agonist ivuxolimab in advanced cancers. At cycle 4 day 1, cycle 7 day 1, and baseline, blood was sampled. Here immunoSEQ multiplex PCR was the method, and the copy in TCRdb shows in-frame clones only, minus some. The data contain about 40,000 clones, 85% to 90% of them singletons. V lost 8 bases, J lost 9 bases, and 23 bases lay in between. The CDR3 length is 15 residues. Germline-derived CDR1 and CDR2 are SNHLY and FYNNEI. This chain links TRBV2 with TRBJ2-4; D tentatively reads TRBD1 or TRBD2 (5 bases each). Specimen: CD4+ or CD8+ T cells sorted from blood, collected in a trial of the OX40 agonist ivuxolimab. The source of this sequence is an adult with an advanced solid tumor such as melanoma, head and neck, liver or kidney cancer. CDR3: CASSSGPWGVGIQYF. The CDR3 DNA reads TGTGCCAGCTCCTCGGGACCCTGGGGAGTTGGCATTCAGTACTTC.